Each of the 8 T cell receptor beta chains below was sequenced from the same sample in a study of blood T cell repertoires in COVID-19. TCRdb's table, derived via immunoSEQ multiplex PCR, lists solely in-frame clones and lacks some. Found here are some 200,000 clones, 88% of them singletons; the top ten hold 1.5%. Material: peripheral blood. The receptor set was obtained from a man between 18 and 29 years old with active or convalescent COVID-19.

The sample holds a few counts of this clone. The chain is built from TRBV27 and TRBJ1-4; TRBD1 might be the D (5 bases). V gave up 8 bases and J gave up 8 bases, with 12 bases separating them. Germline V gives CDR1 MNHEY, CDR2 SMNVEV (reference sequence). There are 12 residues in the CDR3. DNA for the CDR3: TGTGCCAGCGGCAGGGAGGGGGAAAAACTGTTTTTT. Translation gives CASGREGEKLFF.

The CDR3 here is CASSRSGGPSYEQYF. The CDR3 region has the DNA TGTGCCAGCAGTCGCTCCGGCGGGCCCTCCTACGAGCAGTACTTC. V is TRBV6-2 or TRBV6-3 and J is TRBJ2-7; D perhaps matches TRBD2 (5 bases). Trimming cost V 5 bases and J 0 bases, with 14 bases left between them. This CDR3 has 15 amino acids. CDR1 and CDR2 from the germline V gene are MNHEY and SVGEGT.

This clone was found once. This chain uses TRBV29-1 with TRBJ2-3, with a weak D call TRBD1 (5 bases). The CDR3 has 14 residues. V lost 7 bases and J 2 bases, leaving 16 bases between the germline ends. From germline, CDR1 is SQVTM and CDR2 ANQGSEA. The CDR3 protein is CSGATSTDTDTQYF. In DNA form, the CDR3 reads TGCAGCGGTGCAACCTCGACAGACACAGATACGCAGTATTTT.

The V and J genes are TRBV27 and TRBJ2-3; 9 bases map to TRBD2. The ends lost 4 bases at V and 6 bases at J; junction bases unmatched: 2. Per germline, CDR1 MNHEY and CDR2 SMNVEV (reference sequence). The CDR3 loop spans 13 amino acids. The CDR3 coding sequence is TGTGCCAGCAGTTGGCGGGAGGGGGATACGCAGTATTTT. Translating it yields CASSWREGDTQYF.

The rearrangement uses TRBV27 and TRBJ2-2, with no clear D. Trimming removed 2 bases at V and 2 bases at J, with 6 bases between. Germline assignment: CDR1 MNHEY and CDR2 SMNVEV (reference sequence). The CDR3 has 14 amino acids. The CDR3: CASSLTANTGELFF. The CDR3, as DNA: TGTGCCAGCAGTTTAACTGCTAACACCGGGGAGCTGTTTTTT.

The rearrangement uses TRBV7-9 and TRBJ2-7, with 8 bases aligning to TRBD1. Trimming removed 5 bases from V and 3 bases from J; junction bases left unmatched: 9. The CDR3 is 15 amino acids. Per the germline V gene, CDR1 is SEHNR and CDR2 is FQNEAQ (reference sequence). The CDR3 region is CASSEGTGPYYEQYF. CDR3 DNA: TGTGCCAGCAGCGAGGGGACAGGACCCTACTACGAGCAGTACTTC.

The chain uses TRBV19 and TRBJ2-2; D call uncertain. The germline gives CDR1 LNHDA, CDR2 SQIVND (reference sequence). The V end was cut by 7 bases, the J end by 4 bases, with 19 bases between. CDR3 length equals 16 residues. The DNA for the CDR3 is TGTGCCAGTACCTTATCGACCCGAGCGAGCACCGGGGAGCTGTTTTTT. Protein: CASTLSTRASTGELFF. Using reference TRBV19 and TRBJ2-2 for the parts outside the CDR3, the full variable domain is DGGITQSPKYLFRKEGQNVTLSCEQNLNHDAMYWYRQDPGQGLRLIYYSQIVNDFQKGDIAEGYSVSREKKESFPLTVTSAQKNPTAFYLCASTLSTRASTGELFFGEGSRLTVL.

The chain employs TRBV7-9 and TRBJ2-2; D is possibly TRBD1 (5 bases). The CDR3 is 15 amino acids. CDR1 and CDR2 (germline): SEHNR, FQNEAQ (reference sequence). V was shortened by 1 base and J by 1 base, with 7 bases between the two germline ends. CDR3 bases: TGTGCCAGCAGCTTAGTGGGGCGGAACACCGGGGAGCTGTTTTTT. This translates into CASSLVGRNTGELFF.